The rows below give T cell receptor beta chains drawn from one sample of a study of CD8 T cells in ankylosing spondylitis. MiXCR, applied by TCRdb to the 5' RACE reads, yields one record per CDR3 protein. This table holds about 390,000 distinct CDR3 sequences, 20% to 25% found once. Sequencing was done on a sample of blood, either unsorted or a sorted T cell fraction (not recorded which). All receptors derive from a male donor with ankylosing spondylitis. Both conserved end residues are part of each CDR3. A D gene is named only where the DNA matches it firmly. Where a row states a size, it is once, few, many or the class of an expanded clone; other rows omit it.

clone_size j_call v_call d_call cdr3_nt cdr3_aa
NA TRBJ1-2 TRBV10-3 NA TGTGCCATCAGTGTTGGGACGGAGAACTATGGCTACACCTTC CAISVGTENYGYTF
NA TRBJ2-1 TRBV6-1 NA TGTGCCAGCAGTCCTGACCTTGGACAGTACAATGAGCAGTTCTTC CASSPDLGQYNEQFF
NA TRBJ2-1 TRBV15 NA TGTGCCACCAGCAGAGATCAAGTTAGCGGCTACAATGAGCAGTTCTTC CATSRDQVSGYNEQFF
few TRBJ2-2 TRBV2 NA TGTGCCAGCAGTCGTCTAGCGTTAACGAACACCGGGGAGCTGTTTTTT CASSRLALTNTGELFF
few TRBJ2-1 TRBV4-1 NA TGCGCCAGCAGCCAAGTTCGACTGGCTCTCTACAATGAGCAGTTCTTC CASSQVRLALYNEQFF
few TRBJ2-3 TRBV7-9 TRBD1 TGTGCCAGCACCAATCCGGGACAGGGGGCCACAGATACGCAGTATTTT CASTNPGQGATDTQYF
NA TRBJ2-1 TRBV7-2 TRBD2 TGTGCCAGCAGCTCCCCACCCGGGACTAGTGTTGAGCAGTTCTTC CASSSPPGTSVEQFF
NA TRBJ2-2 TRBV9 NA TGTGCCAGCAGCGTGAGTACGGGGTCGTCCACCGGGGAGCTGTTTTTT CASSVSTGSSTGELFF
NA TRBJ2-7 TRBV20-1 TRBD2 TGCAGTGCTAGATGGCTAGCGGGAGGCGACGAGCAGTACTTC CSARWLAGGDEQYF
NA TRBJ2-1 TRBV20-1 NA TGCAGCATGAGGGCCGACAATGAGCAGTTCTTC CSMRADNEQFF
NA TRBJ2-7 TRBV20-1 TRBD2 TGCAGTGCTAGACCCAACCTAGCGGGAGGGACCTACGAGCAGTACTTC CSARPNLAGGTYEQYF
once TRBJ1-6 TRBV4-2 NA TGTGCCAGCAGCCAAGATCTAGACCTAAGTAATTCACCCCTCCACTTT CASSQDLDLSNSPLHF
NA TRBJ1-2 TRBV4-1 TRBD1 TGCGCCAGCAGCCAAGATGAAAGGGACAGGGTCTATGGCTACACCTTC CASSQDERDRVYGYTF
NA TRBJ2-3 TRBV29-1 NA TGCAGCGTTGAAGTGGGACGGAGCACAGATACGCAGTATTTT CSVEVGRSTDTQYF
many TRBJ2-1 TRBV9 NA TGTGCCAGCAGCGTAGTTGAGAGCTCCTACAATGAGCAGTTCTTC CASSVVESSYNEQFF
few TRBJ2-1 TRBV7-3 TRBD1 TGTGCCAGCAGCCTTGACAGGGGCCAGAGCTCCTACAATGAGCAGTTCTTC CASSLDRGQSSYNEQFF
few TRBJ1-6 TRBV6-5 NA TGTGCCAGCAGTTACGGGAGGGGGACACCCCTCCACTTT CASSYGRGTPLHF
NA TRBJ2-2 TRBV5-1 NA TGCGCCAGCAGCTTGAGCAGAGCGAACACCGGGGAGCTGTTTTTT CASSLSRANTGELFF
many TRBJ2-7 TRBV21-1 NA TGTGCCAGCAGGCCGGGGGAGCAGTACTTC CASRPGEQYF
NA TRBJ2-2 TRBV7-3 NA TGTGCCAGCAGTAGGGGCCCACAAACCGGGGAGCTGTTTTTT CASSRGPQTGELFF